These T cell receptor beta chains were read from a single sample in a study of cytomegalovirus exposure and HLA in healthy donors. Libraries were prepared by immunoSEQ multiplex PCR; TCRdb keeps only in-frame clonotypes and omits some of them. The sample has about 210,000 clones; about 75% are singletons. Sequencing was carried out using PBMCs. The receptors originated from a male donor in good health and CMV-seronegative. Both conserved end residues are part of each CDR3. Fields, in order: J gene, D gene, clone size, V gene, CDR3 DNA, CDR3 protein. D genes are given only for firm matches. Only part of the rows carry a size: once, few, many, or a class if the clone is expanded.

TRBJ2-2	.	.	TRBV11-3	TGTGCCAGCAGCTTATCGGGAGTTGGCACCGGGGAGCTGTTTTTT	CASSLSGVGTGELFF
TRBJ2-5	TRBD2	.	TRBV7-9	TGTGCCAGCAGCTTAGGGCATCTAGCGGTAGAGACCCAGTACTTC	CASSLGHLAVETQYF
TRBJ1-6	.	few	TRBV30	TGTGCCTGGAAAGCAGGGCGATCCTATAATTCACCCCTCCACTTT	CAWKAGRSYNSPLHF
TRBJ1-3	TRBD1	once	TRBV7-9	TGTTCCAGCAGCTTCACAGGGGGGATGACTGGAAACACCATATATTTT	CSSSFTGGMTGNTIYF
TRBJ2-7	.	.	TRBV6-6	TGTGCCAGCAGTACGGACTCTGACGAGCAGTACTTC	CASSTDSDEQYF
TRBJ2-2	.	.	TRBV19	TGTGCCAGTATGACGATGGGGGGTGCGGGCGGGGAGCTGTTTTTT	CASMTMGGAGGELFF
TRBJ2-1	TRBD2	.	TRBV6-1	TGTGCCAGCAAGACGACTAGCCCCTACAATGAGCAGTTCTTC	CASKTTSPYNEQFF
TRBJ1-5	.	.	TRBV28	TGTGCCAGCAGTTCCACACATTCCAATCAGCCCCAGCATTTT	CASSSTHSNQPQHF
TRBJ2-5	TRBD2	.	TRBV7-9	TGTGCCAGCAGCTTGACTAGCGGGGGCGAGACCCAGTACTTC	CASSLTSGGETQYF
TRBJ1-1	.	.	TRBV5-4	TGTGCCAGCAGCCCTCATGGGGGGACGGGGACTGAAGCTTTCTTT	CASSPHGGTGTEAFF
TRBJ1-2	.	.	TRBV6-6	TGTGCCAGCGGATCTGGCAGGGTGGTCTATGGCTACACCTTC	CASGSGRVVYGYTF
TRBJ2-7	TRBD2	.	TRBV5-1	TGCGCCAGCAGCTTGGCAGCGGGGGCCTCCTACGAGCAGTACTTC	CASSLAAGASYEQYF
TRBJ1-2	.	.	TRBV5-4	TGTGCCAGCAGCTTGTGGAGCGGATCCAACTATGGCTACACCTTC	CASSLWSGSNYGYTF
TRBJ1-2	TRBD1	few	TRBV7-9	TGTGCCACCCCCGGGACAGTAGCTTATGGCTACACCTTC	CATPGTVAYGYTF
TRBJ1-2	.	.	TRBV5-4	TGTGCCAGCAGCTTGGGGCAGGAACCTTTTATATACTATGGCTACACCTTC	CASSLGQEPFIYYGYTF
TRBJ2-3	.	.	TRBV29-1	TGCAGCGTGGAAGGTCCCTCGAGTAGCACAGATACGCAGTATTTT	CSVEGPSSSTDTQYF
TRBJ1-1	.	.	TRBV28	TGTGCCAGCAGTTTTAGGGGCAGTTGGAACACTGAAGCTTTCTTT	CASSFRGSWNTEAFF
TRBJ2-5	.	.	TRBV7-9	TGTGCCAGCAGCTCGATACAGGGCTCCCAAGAGACCCAGTACTTC	CASSSIQGSQETQYF
TRBJ2-5	TRBD1	.	TRBV7-9	TGTGCCAGCAGCTTACCGTCCTCGGGACAGGGTAGAGAGACCCAGTACTTC	CASSLPSSGQGRETQYF
TRBJ2-7	.	few	TRBV10-3	TGTGCCATCAGCTATCTGGTAGAGCAGTACTTC	CAISYLVEQYF
TRBJ2-1	TRBD1	few	TRBV5-4	TGTGCCAGCAGCCCATTGACAGGGGGCAATGAGCAGTTCTTC	CASSPLTGGNEQFF
TRBJ1-4	.	.	TRBV28	TGTGCCAGCAGTTTCGGGGGAGTTAATGAAAAACTGTTTTTT	CASSFGGVNEKLFF
TRBJ2-7	TRBD1	.	TRBV6-5	TGTGCCAGCACCGGGACCGGGACAGGGGAGTACGAGCAGTACTTC	CASTGTGTGEYEQYF
TRBJ2-7	TRBD1	once	TRBV2	TGTGCCAGCAGCTTGACAGGGAACGAGCAGTACTTC	CASSLTGNEQYF
TRBJ2-3	TRBD1	.	TRBV2	TGTGCCAGCTTTCCGGGACAGCTAGAGACTAGCACAGATACGCAGTATTTT	CASFPGQLETSTDTQYF
TRBJ1-5	.	few	TRBV28	TGTGCCAGCAGTTTAGTCCTTAGCAATCAGCCCCAGCATTTT	CASSLVLSNQPQHF
TRBJ2-5	TRBD2	once	TRBV7-9	TGTGCCAGCAGCTTATCACTAGCGGGAGATGGAAAGACCCAGTACTTC	CASSLSLAGDGKTQYF
TRBJ2-1	TRBD1	.	TRBV28	TGTGCCACCTGGACAGGCTCCTACAATGAGCAGTTCTTC	CATWTGSYNEQFF
TRBJ1-1	.	once	TRBV5-1	TGCGCCAGCGCGTTAGACAGTTCCCTCACTGAAGCTTTCTTT	CASALDSSLTEAFF
TRBJ1-5	TRBD1	.	TRBV27	TGTGCCAGCGATCCAACAGGGGAGTATAGCAATCAGCCCCAGCATTTT	CASDPTGEYSNQPQHF
TRBJ1-3	TRBD1	.	TRBV7-3	TGTGCCAGCAGCTTCGAAGACAGGGGACACACCATATATTTT	CASSFEDRGHTIYF
TRBJ1-2	.	.	TRBV7-2	TGTGCCAGCAGCTCACTCGGGCAGGGTCACTATGGCTACACCTTC	CASSSLGQGHYGYTF
TRBJ1-1	.	many	TRBV9	TGTGCCAGCAGCGTAGGGAGTCTAGGGAACACTGAAGCTTTCTTT	CASSVGSLGNTEAFF
TRBJ1-5	.	.	TRBV5-6	TGTGCCAGCAGCTTAGGGGCAGGGGCAAGCAATCAGCCCCAGCATTTT	CASSLGAGASNQPQHF
TRBJ1-1	.	few	TRBV28	TGTGCCAGCAGTTTAGTCAGGGGCGAAGGTGAAGCTTTCTTT	CASSLVRGEGEAFF
TRBJ2-7	TRBD2	few	TRBV9	TGTGCCAGCAGCCCCGGGACTAGCGGGAGCTACGAGCAGTACTTC	CASSPGTSGSYEQYF
TRBJ1-2	.	.	TRBV7-2	TGTGCCAGCAGCTTATATGGGTCAGGGGAGTTCTCTGGCTACACCTTC	CASSLYGSGEFSGYTF
TRBJ1-5	.	.	TRBV5-5	TGTGCCAGCAGCTTGGGACAGGTTTACAATCAGCCCCAGCATTTT	CASSLGQVYNQPQHF
TRBJ2-7	.	.	TRBV2	TGTGCCAGCAATACAGACTCCTACGAGCAGTACTTC	CASNTDSYEQYF
TRBJ2-1	TRBD2	.	TRBV9	TGTGCCAGCAGCCCCCCGGTACTAGCGGACTACAATGAGCAGTTCTTC	CASSPPVLADYNEQFF
TRBJ1-2	.	.	TRBV15	TGTGCCACCAGCAGAGAGCCGGGTTGGGTTGGCTACACCTTC	CATSREPGWVGYTF
TRBJ1-2	.	.	TRBV9	TGTGCCAGCAGTGGGGTGGGGTGGGGCGATGGCTACACCTTC	CASSGVGWGDGYTF
TRBJ2-3	.	.	TRBV9	TGTGCCAGCAGCGTAGCCCAGGGTCACACAGATACGCAGTATTTT	CASSVAQGHTDTQYF
TRBJ2-1	.	.	TRBV4-3	TGCGCCAGCAGCCAAGGAGCCGATCTACGCGGGGAGCAGTTCTTC	CASSQGADLRGEQFF
TRBJ2-1	.	few	TRBV27	TGTGCCAGCGAAATTATGGGAGGGGGGTACAATGAGCAGTTCTTC	CASEIMGGGYNEQFF
TRBJ1-1	.	few	TRBV14	TGTGCCAGCAGCCAAGAGGTTAGGGATTTCAGGGGCACTGAAGCTTTCTTT	CASSQEVRDFRGTEAFF
TRBJ1-4	TRBD1	.	TRBV7-2	TGTGCCAGCAGCTTACGTGGACAGGGGGGGGTGGATGAAAAACTGTTTTTT	CASSLRGQGGVDEKLFF
TRBJ2-5	.	.	TRBV5-6	TGTGCCAGCAGCTTCCCTCCGGGAGAGACCCAGTACTTC	CASSFPPGETQYF
TRBJ2-2	TRBD1	.	TRBV7-9	TGTGCCAGCACCCTTGGACAGGGGGACACCGGGGAGCTGTTTTTT	CASTLGQGDTGELFF
TRBJ2-2	TRBD2	.	TRBV5-1	TGCGCCAGCAGTATTGCGGGGGGCTCACAAACCGGGGAGCTGTTTTTT	CASSIAGGSQTGELFF
TRBJ2-7	TRBD1	.	TRBV4-2	TGTGCCAGCAGCCAAGAAACGGGACAGGGAAATAAGCTGTACTTC	CASSQETGQGNKLYF
TRBJ2-7	.	.	TRBV2	TGTGCCAGCAGTCTATACGAGCAGTACTTC	CASSLYEQYF